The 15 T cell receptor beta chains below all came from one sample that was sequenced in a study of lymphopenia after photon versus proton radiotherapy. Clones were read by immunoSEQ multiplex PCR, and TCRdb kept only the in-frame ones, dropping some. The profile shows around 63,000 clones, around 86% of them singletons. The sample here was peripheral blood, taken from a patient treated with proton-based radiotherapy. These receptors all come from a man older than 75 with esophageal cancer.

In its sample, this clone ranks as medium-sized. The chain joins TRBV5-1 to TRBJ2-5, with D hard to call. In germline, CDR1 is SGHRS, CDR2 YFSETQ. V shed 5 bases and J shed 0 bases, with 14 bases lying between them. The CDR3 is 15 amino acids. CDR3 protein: CASSPTVLYQETQYF. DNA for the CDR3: TGCGCCAGCAGTCCCACAGTGCTGTACCAAGAGACCCAGTACTTC.

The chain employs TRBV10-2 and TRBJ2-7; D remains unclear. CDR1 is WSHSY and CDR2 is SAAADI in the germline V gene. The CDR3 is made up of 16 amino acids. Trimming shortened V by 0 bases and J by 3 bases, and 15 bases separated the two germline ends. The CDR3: CASSESIFRTDYEQYF. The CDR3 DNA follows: TGCGCCAGCAGTGAGTCGATTTTCAGGACCGACTACGAGCAGTACTTC.

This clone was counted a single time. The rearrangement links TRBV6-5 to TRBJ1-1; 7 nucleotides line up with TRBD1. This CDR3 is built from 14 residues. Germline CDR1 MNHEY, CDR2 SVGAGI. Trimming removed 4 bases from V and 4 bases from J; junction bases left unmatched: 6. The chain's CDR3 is CASSFAQGSTEAFF. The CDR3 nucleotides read TGTGCCAGCAGTTTCGCACAGGGGTCCACTGAAGCTTTCTTT.

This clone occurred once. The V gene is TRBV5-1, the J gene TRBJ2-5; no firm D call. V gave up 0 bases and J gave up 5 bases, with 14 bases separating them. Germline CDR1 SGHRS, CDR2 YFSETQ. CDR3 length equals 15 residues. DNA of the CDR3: TGCGCCAGCAGCTTGGTGTCTACGGCGGTGGAGACCCAGTACTTC. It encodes CASSLVSTAVETQYF.

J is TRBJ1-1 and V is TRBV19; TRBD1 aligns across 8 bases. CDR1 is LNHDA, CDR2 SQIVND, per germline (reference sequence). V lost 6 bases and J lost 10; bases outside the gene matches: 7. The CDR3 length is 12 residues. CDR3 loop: CASRLAGGIAFF. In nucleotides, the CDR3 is TGTGCCAGTAGATTAGCAGGGGGCATAGCTTTCTTT.

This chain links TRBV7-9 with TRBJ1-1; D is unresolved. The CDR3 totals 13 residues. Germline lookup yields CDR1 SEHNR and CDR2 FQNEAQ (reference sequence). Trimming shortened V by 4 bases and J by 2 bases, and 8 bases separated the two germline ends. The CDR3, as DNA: TGTGCCAGCAGCTACGATGCTAACACTGAAGCTTTCTTT. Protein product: CASSYDANTEAFF.

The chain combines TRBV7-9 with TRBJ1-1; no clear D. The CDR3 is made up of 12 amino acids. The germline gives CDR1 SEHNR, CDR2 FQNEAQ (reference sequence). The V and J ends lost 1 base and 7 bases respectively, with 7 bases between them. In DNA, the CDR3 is TGTGCCAGCAGCTTAGATAATGTTGAAGCTTTCTTT. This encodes CASSLDNVEAFF.

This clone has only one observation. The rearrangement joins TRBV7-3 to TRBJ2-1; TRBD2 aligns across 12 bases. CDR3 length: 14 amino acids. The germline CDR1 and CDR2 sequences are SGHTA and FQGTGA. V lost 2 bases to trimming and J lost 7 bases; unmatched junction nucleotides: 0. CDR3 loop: CASSLLAGGNEQFF. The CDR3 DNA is TGTGCCAGCAGCTTACTAGCGGGGGGGAATGAGCAGTTCTTC.

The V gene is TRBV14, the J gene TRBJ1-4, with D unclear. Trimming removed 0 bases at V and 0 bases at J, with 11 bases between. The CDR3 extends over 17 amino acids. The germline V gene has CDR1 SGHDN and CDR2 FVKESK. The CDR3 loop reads CASSQDGVTATNEKLFF. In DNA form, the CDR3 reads TGTGCCAGCAGCCAAGATGGAGTGACGGCAACTAATGAAAAACTGTTTTTT. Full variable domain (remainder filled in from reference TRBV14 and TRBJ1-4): EAGVTQFPSHSVIEKGQTVTLRCDPISGHDNLYWYRRVMGKEIKFLLHFVKESKQDESGMPNNRFLAERTGGTYSTLKVQPAELEDSGVYFCASSQDGVTATNEKLFFGSGTQLSVL.

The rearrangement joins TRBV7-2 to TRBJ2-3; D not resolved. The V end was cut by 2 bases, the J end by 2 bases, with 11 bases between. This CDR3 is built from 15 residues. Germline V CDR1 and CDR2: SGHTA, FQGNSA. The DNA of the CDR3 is TGTGCCAGCAGCTTAAACAGCCTAATCACAGATACGCAGTATTTT. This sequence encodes CASSLNSLITDTQYF. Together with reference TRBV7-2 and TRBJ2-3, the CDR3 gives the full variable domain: GAGVSQSPSNKVTEKGKDVELRCDPISGHTALYWYRQSLGQGLEFLIYFQGNSAPDKSGLPSDRFSAERTGGSVSTLTIQRTQQEDSAVYLCASSLNSLITDTQYFGPGTRLTVL.

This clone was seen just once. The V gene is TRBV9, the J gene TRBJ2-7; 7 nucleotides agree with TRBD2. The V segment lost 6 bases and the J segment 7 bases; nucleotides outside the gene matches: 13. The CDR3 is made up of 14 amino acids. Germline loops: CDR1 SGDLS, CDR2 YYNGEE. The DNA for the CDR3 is TGTGCCAGCACCCCTGGGTGGGCTAGCGGTGAGCAGTACTTC. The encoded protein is CASTPGWASGEQYF.

CDR3 DNA: TGTGCCTGGAGTTCCACGATCGGGGAGCAGTACTTC. Its protein product is CAWSSTIGEQYF. The chain has TRBV30 and TRBJ2-7; D remains unclear. V lost 2 bases and J lost 7, with 12 bases in between. Germline V gives CDR1 GTSNPN, CDR2 SVGIG (reference sequence). The length of the CDR3 is 12 residues.

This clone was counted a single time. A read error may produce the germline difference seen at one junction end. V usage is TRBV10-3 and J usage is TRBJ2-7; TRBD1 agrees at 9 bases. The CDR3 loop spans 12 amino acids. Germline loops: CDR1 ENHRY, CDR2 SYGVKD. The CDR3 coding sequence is TGCGACCCAGGACAGGGGCTCTACGAGCAGTACTTC. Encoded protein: CDPGQGLYEQYF.

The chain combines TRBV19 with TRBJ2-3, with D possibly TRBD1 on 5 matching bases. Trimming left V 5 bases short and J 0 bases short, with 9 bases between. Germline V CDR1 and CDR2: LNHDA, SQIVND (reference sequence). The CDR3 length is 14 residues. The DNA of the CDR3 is TGTGCCAGTAGTTTAGGGGCTAGCACAGATACGCAGTATTTT. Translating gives CASSLGASTDTQYF.

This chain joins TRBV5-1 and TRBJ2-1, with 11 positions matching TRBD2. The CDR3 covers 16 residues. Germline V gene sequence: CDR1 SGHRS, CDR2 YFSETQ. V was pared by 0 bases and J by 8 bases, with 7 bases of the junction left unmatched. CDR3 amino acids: CASSLATSGRVHEQFF. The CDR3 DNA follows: TGCGCCAGCAGCTTGGCTACTAGCGGGAGAGTCCATGAGCAGTTCTTC.